There are many counts of the clone carrying this TCR beta chain. Its antigen is still unknown. The sample comes from a study of identical twins. Study-wide results and limits: In cord blood, abundant beta clonotypes had fewer insertions; memory showed no trend.

The CDR3 extends over 12 amino acids. CDR1 and CDR2 from the germline V gene are DFQATT and SNEGSKA (reference sequence). TCRdb reanalysed the 5' RACE reads using MiXCR and keeps one entry per CDR3 protein. Of more than 650,000 distinct CDR3 sequences listed, around 6% are singletons. V usage is TRBV20-1 and J usage is TRBJ2-3; D is undetermined. The source is a man aged 18-30 years in good health. Sequencing was done on a sample of naive T cells sorted from blood. The chain's CDR3 is CGYSGGTDTQYF. The CDR3 DNA is TGCGGTTACTCGGGTGGCACAGATACGCAGTATTTT.